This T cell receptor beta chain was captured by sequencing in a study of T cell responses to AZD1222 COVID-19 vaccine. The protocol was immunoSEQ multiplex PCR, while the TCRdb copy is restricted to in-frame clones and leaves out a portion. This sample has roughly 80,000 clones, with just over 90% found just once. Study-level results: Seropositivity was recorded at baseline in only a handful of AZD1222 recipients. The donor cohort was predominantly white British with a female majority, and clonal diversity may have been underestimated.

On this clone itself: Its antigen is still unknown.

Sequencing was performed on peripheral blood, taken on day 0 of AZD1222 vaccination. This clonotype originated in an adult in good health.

CDR3 sequence reads: CASSPGPRNGYEQYF. In nucleotides, the CDR3 is TGTGCCAGCAGTCCCGGGCCCCGAAACGGCTACGAGCAGTACTTC. The J gene is TRBJ2-7, the V gene TRBV28; no definite D call. CDR1 and CDR2 (germline): MDHEN, SYDVKM. The V gene lost 5 bases and the J gene lost 3 bases, with 17 bases spanning the gap. This CDR3 has 15 residues.